These 5 T cell receptor beta chains came from one sample sequenced in a study of blood T cell repertoires in COVID-19 (TCRdb year 2020). The library was prepared using the immunoSEQ multiplex PCR assay. This immuneACCESS table, as held by TCRdb, lists in-frame sequences with V and J called but not all clones. Of the missing ones, under half trace to an unresolved V gene in checked studies; the others have no known cause. For this sample the table gives about 110,000 clones, of which approximately 78% were detected only once. 6.5% to 10% of the sample is held by the ten biggest clonotypes. The sequenced sample was peripheral blood. These receptors were collected from a man aged 70 or older with acute or convalescent COVID-19.

This clone was seen a few times. The gene calls are TRBV18 and TRBJ2-7, with a weak D call TRBD2 (5 bases). In germline, CDR1 is KGHSH, CDR2 LQKENI. Trimming took off 3 bases at V and 0 bases at J, with 6 bases between the two ends. The CDR3 consists of 13 residues. CDR3 bases: TGTGCCAGCTCACCCGGGATCTCCTACGAGCAGTACTTC. Its protein product is CASSPGISYEQYF. Full variable domain (rest looked up from reference TRBV18 and TRBJ2-7): NAGVMQNPRHLVRRRGQEARLRCSPMKGHSHVYWYRQLPEEGLKFMVYLQKENIIDESGMPKERFSAEFPKEGPSILRIQQVVRGDSAAYFCASSPGISYEQYFGPGTRLTVT.

The chain links TRBV24-1 to TRBJ1-5, with 8 bases fitting TRBD1. This CDR3 contains 16 residues. Per germline, CDR1 KGHDR and CDR2 SFDVKD. Trimming cost V 2 bases and J 5 bases; bases outside gene matches: 7. The CDR3 reads CATSDSTSGGHQPQHF. CDR3 sequence (DNA): TGTGCCACCAGTGATTCGACCTCAGGGGGCCATCAGCCCCAGCATTTT.

The chain combines TRBV6-1 with TRBJ2-1; 13 bases are a match to TRBD2. The V segment lost 4 bases and the J segment 0 bases; nucleotides outside the gene matches: 9. The germline V gene encodes CDR1 MNHNS and CDR2 SASEGT. The CDR3 totals 19 residues. This CDR3 reads CASSGPGLAGPSSYNEQFF. CDR3 sequence (DNA): TGTGCCAGCAGTGGACCGGGACTAGCGGGACCGAGCTCCTACAATGAGCAGTTCTTC.

The chain combines TRBV6-5 with TRBJ1-1, with D maybe TRBD1 (5 bases). CDR1 is MNHEY and CDR2 is SVGAGI in the germline V gene. CDR3 size: 13 residues. Trimming took 1 base from V and 3 from J, leaving 6 bases between them. The CDR3 sequence: CASSYFRDTEAFF. The CDR3 nucleotides are TGTGCCAGCAGTTACTTCAGGGACACTGAAGCTTTCTTT.

V gene TRBV27 combines with J gene TRBJ1-3, with 7 bases aligning to TRBD1. Germline values: CDR1 MNHEY, CDR2 SMNVEV (reference sequence). The CDR3 runs 17 residues. V lost 5 bases, J lost 2 bases, and 12 bases stayed unmatched. The CDR3 spells CASSPFPNGQAGNTIYF. CDR3 nucleotides: TGTGCCAGCAGTCCATTTCCGAACGGACAGGCTGGAAACACCATATATTTT.